One sample yielded the 3 T cell receptor beta chains listed below, sequenced in a study of technical replicates of blood from a few donors. The table came from immunoSEQ multiplex PCR; TCRdb's copy has only in-frame clones and leaves some out. The sample yields about 94,000 clones, approximately 95% seen once. Sequencing used T cells isolated from PBMCs. The receptor source for this set is a human donor in good health.

Worth noting for this clone: Compared with germline, one end of the junction differs, possibly owing to a read error. The J gene is TRBJ1-1, the V gene TRBV9, with D possibly matching TRBD1 (5 bases). Per germline, CDR1 SGDLS and CDR2 YYNGEE. The CDR3 is 14 amino acids. The CDR3 here is CAGSAGGFRTEAFF. As DNA, the CDR3 is TGTGCCGGCAGCGCGGGGGGGTTTCGGACTGAAGCTTTCTTT.

This clone was detected once. V and J are TRBV5-5 and TRBJ1-6, with TRBD1 identical over 8 bases. Looked up from germline, CDR1 is SGHKS and CDR2 is YYEKEE (reference sequence). CDR3 length equals 16 residues. The junction had 6 bases not matched to a gene; V was cut back by 0 bases and J by 7 bases. The DNA for the CDR3 is TGTGCCAGCAGCTTGGTCATATCAGGGGGCAATTCACCCCTCCACTTT. Amino acid sequence: CASSLVISGGNSPLHF. Based on the CDR3 plus reference TRBV5-5 and TRBJ1-6, the full variable domain is DAGVTQSPTHLIKTRGQQVTLRCSPISGHKSVSWYQQVLGQGPQFIFQYYEKEERGRGNFPDRFSARQFPNYSSELNVNALLLGDSALYLCASSLVISGGNSPLHFGNGTRLTVT.

The chain uses TRBV5-1 and TRBJ2-7; weak D call: TRBD1 (5 bases). The germline CDR1 and CDR2 sequences are SGHRS and YFSETQ. Trimming shortened V by 2 bases and J by 6 bases, and 15 bases separated the two germline ends. The CDR3 runs to 14 residues. The CDR3 protein is CASSFLDTNLEQYF. CDR3 bases: TGCGCCAGCAGCTTCCTGGACACAAACCTCGAGCAGTACTTC.